The rows below give T cell receptor beta chains drawn from one sample of a study of CD8 T cells in ankylosing spondylitis. One entry per CDR3 protein results from TCRdb running MiXCR on the 5' RACE reads. The sample yields 250,000 or so distinct CDR3 sequences, roughly a quarter seen once. The specimen sequenced was blood, either unsorted or a sorted T cell fraction (not recorded which). Receptors were obtained from a male donor with ankylosing spondylitis or in good health (not recorded which). Each CDR3 is given with its conserved first and last residue. The order of the fields is CDR3 protein, clone size, V gene, J gene. Only part of the rows carry a size: once, few, many, or a class if the clone is expanded.

cdr3_aa: CATRQKNIQYF
clone_size: NA
v_call: TRBV12-3/TRBV12-4
j_call: TRBJ2-4

cdr3_aa: CSARPTGSSTEKLFF
clone_size: few
v_call: TRBV20-1
j_call: TRBJ1-4

cdr3_aa: CASSLALGDTQYF
clone_size: few
v_call: TRBV7-9
j_call: TRBJ2-3

cdr3_aa: CASRTGGFNEQFF
clone_size: many
v_call: TRBV12-3/TRBV12-4
j_call: TRBJ2-1

cdr3_aa: CASGRGQYEQYF
clone_size: few
v_call: TRBV12-3/TRBV12-4
j_call: TRBJ2-7

cdr3_aa: CASSYSRRSNQPQHF
clone_size: NA
v_call: TRBV6-5
j_call: TRBJ1-5

cdr3_aa: CASSLLGAHYEQYF
clone_size: NA
v_call: TRBV5-1
j_call: TRBJ2-7

cdr3_aa: CASRTGTKKGNEQFF
clone_size: NA
v_call: TRBV6-1
j_call: TRBJ2-1

cdr3_aa: CASRTEKDRYLSGANVLTF
clone_size: NA
v_call: TRBV6-4
j_call: TRBJ2-6

cdr3_aa: CATSDQGAGNTGELFF
clone_size: NA
v_call: TRBV24-1
j_call: TRBJ2-2

cdr3_aa: CATRGGPSTDTQYF
clone_size: NA
v_call: TRBV10-3
j_call: TRBJ2-3

cdr3_aa: CASSSYQGFSREKLFF
clone_size: many
v_call: TRBV12-3/TRBV12-4
j_call: TRBJ1-4

cdr3_aa: CSAQGTVNIEQYF
clone_size: many
v_call: TRBV20-1
j_call: TRBJ2-7

cdr3_aa: CASSPIWGIAEGTDTQYF
clone_size: many
v_call: TRBV5-1
j_call: TRBJ2-3

cdr3_aa: CASSVEVGQGYEQYF
clone_size: NA
v_call: TRBV9
j_call: TRBJ2-7

cdr3_aa: CASSLNWEDEQYF
clone_size: many
v_call: TRBV5-1
j_call: TRBJ2-7

cdr3_aa: CSARVGTGLSYEQYF
clone_size: few
v_call: TRBV20-1
j_call: TRBJ2-7

cdr3_aa: CSARVAGPYNEQFF
clone_size: once
v_call: TRBV20-1
j_call: TRBJ2-1

cdr3_aa: CASTLEGSYEQYF
clone_size: many
v_call: TRBV5-1
j_call: TRBJ2-7

cdr3_aa: CASSFSLTGGEQYF
clone_size: NA
v_call: TRBV27
j_call: TRBJ2-7

cdr3_aa: CASIDRGRGTEAFF
clone_size: many
v_call: TRBV12-3/TRBV12-4
j_call: TRBJ1-1

cdr3_aa: CASSPRGTNQETQYF
clone_size: few
v_call: TRBV18
j_call: TRBJ2-5

cdr3_aa: CASSQGQGGPQHF
clone_size: many
v_call: TRBV4-1
j_call: TRBJ1-5

cdr3_aa: CSVVTGSYEQYF
clone_size: many
v_call: TRBV29-1
j_call: TRBJ2-7

cdr3_aa: CASSPRTSLRGTDTQYF
clone_size: many
v_call: TRBV14
j_call: TRBJ2-3

cdr3_aa: CSAERGSGANVLTF
clone_size: NA
v_call: TRBV20-1
j_call: TRBJ2-6

cdr3_aa: CSARAVGRPGEQYF
clone_size: NA
v_call: TRBV20-1
j_call: TRBJ2-7

cdr3_aa: CASTKGDLDEQFF
clone_size: NA
v_call: TRBV7-9
j_call: TRBJ2-1

cdr3_aa: CASSQWTASAYEQYF
clone_size: NA
v_call: TRBV14
j_call: TRBJ2-7

cdr3_aa: CSAARDTNQPQHF
clone_size: NA
v_call: TRBV29-1
j_call: TRBJ1-5

cdr3_aa: CASKRGTGLTDTQYF
clone_size: NA
v_call: TRBV12-3/TRBV12-4
j_call: TRBJ2-3

cdr3_aa: CSVAVWGNEQFF
clone_size: NA
v_call: TRBV29-1
j_call: TRBJ2-1

cdr3_aa: CSASSGGAARETQYF
clone_size: many
v_call: TRBV20-1
j_call: TRBJ2-5

cdr3_aa: CAISEDVFGYTF
clone_size: NA
v_call: TRBV10-3
j_call: TRBJ1-2

cdr3_aa: CATSTRLAMSTGELFF
clone_size: NA
v_call: TRBV15
j_call: TRBJ2-2

cdr3_aa: CASSPGWETQYF
clone_size: many
v_call: TRBV12-3/TRBV12-4
j_call: TRBJ2-5

cdr3_aa: CSARAAQETQYF
clone_size: many
v_call: TRBV20-1
j_call: TRBJ2-5

cdr3_aa: CASSYRTGRGPQHF
clone_size: NA
v_call: TRBV6-2/TRBV6-3
j_call: TRBJ1-5

cdr3_aa: CASSFDWATDTQYF
clone_size: NA
v_call: TRBV12-3/TRBV12-4
j_call: TRBJ2-3

cdr3_aa: CASVERGGGETQYF
clone_size: NA
v_call: TRBV6-2/TRBV6-3
j_call: TRBJ2-5

cdr3_aa: CASSFAGQRTNEQFF
clone_size: many
v_call: TRBV11-1
j_call: TRBJ2-1

cdr3_aa: CAISGGAEGHPGEQFF
clone_size: NA
v_call: TRBV10-3
j_call: TRBJ2-1

cdr3_aa: CSARVLTGHNYGYTF
clone_size: many
v_call: TRBV20-1
j_call: TRBJ1-2

cdr3_aa: CSGRLAGGEQYF
clone_size: few
v_call: TRBV29-1
j_call: TRBJ2-7

cdr3_aa: CASGQGTITDTQYF
clone_size: NA
v_call: TRBV25-1
j_call: TRBJ2-3

cdr3_aa: CASSEGGGFYEQYF
clone_size: NA
v_call: TRBV25-1
j_call: TRBJ2-7